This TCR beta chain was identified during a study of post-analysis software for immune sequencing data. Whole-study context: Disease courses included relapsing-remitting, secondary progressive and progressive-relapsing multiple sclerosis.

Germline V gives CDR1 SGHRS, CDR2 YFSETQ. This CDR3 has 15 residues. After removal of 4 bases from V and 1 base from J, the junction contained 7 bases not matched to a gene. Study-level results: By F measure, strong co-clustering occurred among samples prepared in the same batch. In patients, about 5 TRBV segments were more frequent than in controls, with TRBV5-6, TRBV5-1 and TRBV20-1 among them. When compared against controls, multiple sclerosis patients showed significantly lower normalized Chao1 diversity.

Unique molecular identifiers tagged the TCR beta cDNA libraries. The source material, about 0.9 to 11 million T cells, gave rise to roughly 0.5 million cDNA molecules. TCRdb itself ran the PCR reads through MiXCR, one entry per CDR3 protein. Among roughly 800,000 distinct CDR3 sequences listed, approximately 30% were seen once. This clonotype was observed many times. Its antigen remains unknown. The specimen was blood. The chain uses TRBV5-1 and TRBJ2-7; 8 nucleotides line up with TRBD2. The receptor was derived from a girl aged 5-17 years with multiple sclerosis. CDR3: CASSPWTSLSYEQYF. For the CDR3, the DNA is TGCGCCAGCAGCCCTTGGACTAGCTTATCCTACGAGCAGTACTTC.